The 6 T cell receptor beta chains below come from one sample, sequenced in a study of blood T cell repertoires in COVID-19. Clones were sequenced by immunoSEQ multiplex PCR, and TCRdb holds only the in-frame ones, with some missing. This repertoire shows 170,000 or so clones, about 88% found once; its top ten account for 2.7%. Sequencing was carried out using peripheral blood. The receptors stem from a man aged 35 to 55 with active or convalescent COVID-19.

This clone was observed once. The chain is built from TRBV4-3 and TRBJ1-3, with 10 bases identical to TRBD1. The V gene end was trimmed by 4 bases and the J gene end by 0 bases; junction bases not matched to a gene: 15. The CDR3 contains 20 residues. Germline lookup yields CDR1 LGHNA and CDR2 YSLEER. The CDR3 DNA reads as TGCGCCAGCAGCCCTGTGACAGGGGGCCCGGTTTTTCCCTCTGGAAACACCATATATTTT. It is translated as CASSPVTGGPVFPSGNTIYF.

The rearrangement links TRBV7-3 to TRBJ1-1; D is perhaps TRBD1 (5 bases). Trimming pared 2 bases from V and 5 bases from J, leaving 12 bases between. Germline V lookup: CDR1 SGHTA, CDR2 FQGTGA. CDR3 length equals 14 residues. The CDR3 spells CASSLGASRTEAFF. The CDR3 nucleotides are TGTGCCAGCAGCTTAGGGGCCTCGAGGACTGAAGCTTTCTTT.

The J gene is TRBJ1-5, the V gene TRBV28; TRBD1 matches at 7 bases. The length of the CDR3 is 17 residues. J was trimmed by 1 base and V by 7 bases; bases with no gene match: 13. Per the germline V gene, CDR1 is MDHEN and CDR2 is SYDVKM. The CDR3 DNA follows: TGTGCCAGCATCCGCGGATGGGCAGGGGGGAGCAATCAGCCCCAGCATTTT. This gives the protein CASIRGWAGGSNQPQHF.

The chain is built from TRBV2 and TRBJ2-1, with D perhaps matching TRBD2 (6 bases). Looked up from germline, CDR1 is SNHLY and CDR2 is FYNNEI. V dropped 1 base and J dropped 12 bases, with 10 bases sitting between them. The CDR3 loop spans 12 amino acids. CDR3 bases: TGTGCCAGCAGTGAAGAGGGGAGGCGGCAGTTCTTC. It encodes CASSEEGRRQFF.

This clone appeared a single time. The chain has TRBV24-1 and TRBJ2-2; 9 nucleotides match TRBD2. The CDR3 is made up of 17 amino acids. V lost 5 bases to trimming and J lost 2 bases; unmatched junction nucleotides: 8. In germline, CDR1 is KGHDR, CDR2 SFDVKD. CDR3 sequence (DNA): TGTGCCACCAGTGCCAGGGGAGCGGGGGGAAACACCGGGGAGCTGTTTTTT. This codes for CATSARGAGGNTGELFF.

The V gene is TRBV23-1, the J gene TRBJ1-4; 9 bases line up with TRBD1. TRBV23-1 falls under the ORF class, with uncertain function. V lost 2 bases to trimming and J lost 4 bases; unmatched junction nucleotides: 8. CDR3 length equals 17 residues. The CDR3 here is CASSQPKGQGFNEKLFF. For the CDR3, the DNA is TGCGCCAGCAGTCAACCAAAGGGACAGGGCTTTAATGAAAAACTGTTTTTT.